A selection of T cell receptor beta chains follows, all from one sample in a study of vaccination effects on CD4 cells after COVID-19. Using immunoSEQ multiplex PCR, the repertoire was profiled, and TCRdb retains in-frame clones only, with some absent. The profile shows about 73,000 clones, 60% to 75% of them singletons. No antigen is known for these receptors. The source material was CD4+ T cells from PBMCs cultured with HCoV-NL63 spike peptides, sampled before COVID-19 vaccination. The receptors here all came from a human donor who received a COVID-19 vaccine. Both conserved end residues are trimmed from each CDR3.

>TRBJ2-5|TRBV20-1
SASYSETQY
>TRBJ1-2|TRBV5-1
ASSSFPGTGGPGYT
>TRBJ1-3|TRBV24-1
ATSDPGQGGNTIY
>TRBJ2-5|TRBV6-1
ASSDRASGTIYQETQY
>TRBJ2-5|TRBV27
ASSPRNLQETQY
>TRBJ2-3|TRBV7-2
ASSPNHGADTQY
>TRBJ1-6|TRBV5-6
ASSPGGYRASPLH
>TRBJ2-4|TRBV10-1
ASSDRGSLTDQY
>TRBJ1-4|TRBV18
ASSPGGQDEKLF
>TRBJ1-1|TRBV5-1
ASRSDRGTEAF
>TRBJ2-2|TRBV7-3
ASSLGPRDTGELF
>TRBJ2-3|TRBV4-1
ASSPRAGGADTQY
>TRBJ2-2|TRBV7-3
ASSLMRTGELF
>TRBJ1-2|TRBV12-3/TRBV12-4
ASSLTRESGYT
>TRBJ1-3|TRBV20-1
SASSLGGNTIY
>TRBJ2-2|TRBV18
ASSRLRAEYVPGELF
>TRBJ2-4|TRBV6-2/TRBV6-3
ASRPPGKNIQY
>TRBJ1-5|TRBV15
ATSRVVAQRQPQH
>TRBJ1-4|TRBV4-2
ASRPTGTNEKLF
>TRBJ1-4|TRBV29-1
SVEGTAGEKLF
>TRBJ1-2|TRBV5-4
ASSRQGNYGYT
>TRBJ2-1|TRBV24-1
ATSDSEVYEQF
>TRBJ2-3|TRBV9
ASSVGLAGADTQY
>TRBJ2-1|TRBV5-4
ASSRSSGGASEQF